Shown below are 9 T cell receptor beta chains from a single sample sequenced in a study of radiotherapy plus CTLA-4 blockade in lung cancer. Only in-frame clones appear in the TCRdb table, and some are missing; sequencing was by immunoSEQ multiplex PCR. The data contain tens of thousands of clones, around 81% of them singletons. Specimen: peripheral blood, collected from a patient treated with radiotherapy plus ipilimumab. Receptors were obtained from a human donor with non-small cell lung cancer who had a partial response to radiotherapy plus ipilimumab. Some clones in this sample may be carry-over from other donors' samples.

CDR3 sequence reads: CASSIDIPSGPYNEQFF. CDR3 DNA sequence: TGTGCCAGTAGTATAGATATCCCTAGCGGCCCCTACAATGAGCAGTTCTTC. The chain has TRBV19 and TRBJ2-1; 7 bases agree with TRBD2. The CDR3 sequence is 17 residues long. The trim removed 0 bases at V and 2 bases at J, leaving 7 bases unmatched. Germline V gene data show CDR1 as LNHDA and CDR2 as SQIVND (reference sequence).

The chain links TRBV9 to TRBJ2-5, with D possibly matching TRBD1 (6 bases). Germline V gives CDR1 SGDLS, CDR2 YYNGEE. Trimming took off 4 bases at V and 0 bases at J, with 13 bases between the two ends. The CDR3 spans 15 residues. The CDR3 loop is CASSPRGDNQETQYF. CDR3 DNA sequence: TGTGCCAGCAGCCCGCGTGGGGACAACCAAGAGACCCAGTACTTC.

This sequence joins TRBV2 and TRBJ1-5, with D unresolved. V lost 7 bases to trimming and J lost 6 bases, with 16 bases between them. The CDR3 has 14 amino acids. The germline CDR1 and CDR2 sequences are SNHLY and FYNNEI. CDR3 DNA sequence: TGTGCCAGCACCCCGGGATCAGGAGGTCAGCCCCAGCATTTT. Translating gives CASTPGSGGQPQHF. The whole variable domain, filled in from reference TRBV2 and TRBJ1-5, reads EPEVTQTPSHQVTQMGQEVILRCVPISNHLYFYWYRQILGQKVEFLVSFYNNEISEKSEIFDDQFSVERPDGSNFTLKIRSTKLEDSAMYFCASTPGSGGQPQHFGDGTRLSIL.

The J gene is TRBJ2-1, the V gene TRBV6-1, with TRBD2 matching over 7 bases. This CDR3 spans 17 amino acids. Germline V lookup: CDR1 MNHNS, CDR2 SASEGT. Losses at the gene ends were 2 bases for V and 0 bases for J; bases not matched to a gene: 7. The CDR3 bases are TGTGCCAGCAGTGAAACGGTTGGGGGGGGCTCCTACAATGAGCAGTTCTTC. It yields the protein CASSETVGGGSYNEQFF.

The CDR3 region is CASSGEGLAGPTDTQYF. The DNA for the CDR3 is TGCGCCAGCAGTGGGGAAGGACTAGCGGGCCCCACAGATACGCAGTATTTT. The chain employs TRBV10-2 and TRBJ2-3; TRBD2 aligns across 11 bases. Germline values: CDR1 WSHSY, CDR2 SAAADI. The J segment lost 2 bases and the V segment lost 4 bases, leaving 8 bases of the junction unmatched. This CDR3 comprises 17 residues.

The rearrangement joins TRBV5-1 to TRBJ1-5, with D perhaps matching TRBD1 (6 bases). Germline V gives CDR1 SGHRS, CDR2 YFSETQ. V lost 7 bases, J lost 7 bases, and 15 bases lay in between. The CDR3 has 13 residues. As DNA, the CDR3 is TGCGCCAGCGGGCCAGGGGAAGGGCAGCCCCAGCATTTT. This encodes CASGPGEGQPQHF.

The chain combines TRBV7-8 with TRBJ1-1, with unresolved D. The germline CDR1 and CDR2 sequences are SGHVS and FQNEAQ. The CDR3 totals 14 residues. With 3 bases removed from V and 7 bases from J, the gap between germline ends came to 15 bases. The DNA of the CDR3 is TGTGCCAGCAGCTTTGGTGGGAGGGTCCATGAAGCTTTCTTT. Amino acids: CASSFGGRVHEAFF.

This clone was seen only a few times. This sequence joins TRBV10-3 and TRBJ2-3; 10 bases map to TRBD2. The CDR3 is 15 residues long. Germline lookup yields CDR1 ENHRY and CDR2 SYGVKD. J was trimmed by 0 bases and V by 10 bases; bases with no gene match: 7. The CDR3 region is CAKPSGGSSTDTQYF. The CDR3 DNA sequence: TGTGCCAAACCTAGCGGGGGCTCTAGCACAGATACGCAGTATTTT.

This chain links TRBV28 with TRBJ2-7; 8 nucleotides line up with TRBD2. V lost 9 bases and J lost 0; bases outside the gene matches: 4. Germline assignment: CDR1 MDHEN and CDR2 SYDVKM. This CDR3 comprises 13 residues. In DNA form, the CDR3 reads TGTGCCAGTAATAGCGGGGACTCCTACGAGCAGTACTTC. Its translation is CASNSGDSYEQYF. Full variable domain (remainder filled in from reference TRBV28 and TRBJ2-7): DVKVTQSSRYLVKRTGEKVFLECVQDMDHENMFWYRQDPGLGLRLIYFSYDVKMKEKGDIPEGYSVSREKKERFSLILESASTNQTSMYLCASNSGDSYEQYFGPGTRLTVT.